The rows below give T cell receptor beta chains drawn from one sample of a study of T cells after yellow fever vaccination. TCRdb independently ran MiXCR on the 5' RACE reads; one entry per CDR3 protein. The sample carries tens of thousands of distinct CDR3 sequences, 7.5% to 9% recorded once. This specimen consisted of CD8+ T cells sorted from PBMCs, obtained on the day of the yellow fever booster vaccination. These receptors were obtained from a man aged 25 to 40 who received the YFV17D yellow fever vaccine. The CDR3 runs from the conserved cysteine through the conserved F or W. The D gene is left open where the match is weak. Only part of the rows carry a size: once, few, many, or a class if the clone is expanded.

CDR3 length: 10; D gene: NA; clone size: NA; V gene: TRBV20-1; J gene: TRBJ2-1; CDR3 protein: CSASLNEQFF; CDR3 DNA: TGCAGTGCTAGTCTCAATGAGCAGTTCTTC
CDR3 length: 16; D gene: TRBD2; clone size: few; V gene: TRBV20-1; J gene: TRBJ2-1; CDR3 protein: CSARVASGTTYNEQFF; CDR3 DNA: TGCAGTGCTAGAGTCGCTTCCGGGACTACCTACAATGAGCAGTTCTTC
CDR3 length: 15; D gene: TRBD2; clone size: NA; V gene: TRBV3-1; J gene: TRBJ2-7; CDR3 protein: CASSPPGLAAGEQYF; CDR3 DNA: TGTGCCAGCAGCCCTCCGGGACTAGCAGCGGGTGAGCAGTACTTC
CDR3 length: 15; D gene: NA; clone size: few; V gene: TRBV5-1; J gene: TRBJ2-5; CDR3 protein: CASSLGEGGQETQYF; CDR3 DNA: TGCGCCAGCAGCTTGGGAGAGGGGGGCCAAGAGACCCAGTACTTC
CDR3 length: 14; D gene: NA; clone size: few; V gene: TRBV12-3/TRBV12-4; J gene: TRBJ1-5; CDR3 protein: CASRLVGSTQPQHF; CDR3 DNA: TGTGCCAGCCGCCTTGTGGGAAGTACTCAGCCCCAGCATTTT
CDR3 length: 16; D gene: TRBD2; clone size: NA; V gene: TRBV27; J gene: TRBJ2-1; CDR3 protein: CASSLLSSGLNNEQFF; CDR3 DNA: TGTGCCAGCAGTTTATTGTCTAGCGGGCTCAATAATGAGCAGTTCTTC
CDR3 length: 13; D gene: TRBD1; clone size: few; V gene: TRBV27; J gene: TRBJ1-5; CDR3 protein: CASSYTGGQPQHF; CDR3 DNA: TGTGCCAGCAGTTATACAGGGGGACAGCCCCAGCATTTT
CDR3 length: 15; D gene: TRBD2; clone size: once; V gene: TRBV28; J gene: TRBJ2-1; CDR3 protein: CASRLAGGNYNEQFF; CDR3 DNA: TGTGCCAGCAGACTAGCGGGAGGGAATTACAATGAGCAGTTCTTC
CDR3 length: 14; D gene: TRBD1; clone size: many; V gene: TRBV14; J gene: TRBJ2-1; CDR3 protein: CASSQRDRKWEQFF; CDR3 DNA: TGTGCCAGCAGCCAACGGGACAGAAAATGGGAGCAGTTCTTC
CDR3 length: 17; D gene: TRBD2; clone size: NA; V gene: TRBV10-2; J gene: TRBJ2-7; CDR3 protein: CASSEGLAGGSPYEQYF; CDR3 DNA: TGCGCCAGCAGTGAGGGACTAGCGGGAGGTAGTCCCTACGAGCAGTACTTC
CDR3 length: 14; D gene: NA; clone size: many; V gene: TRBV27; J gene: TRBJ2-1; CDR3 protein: CASSTPPGYNEQFF; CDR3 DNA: TGTGCCAGCAGTACCCCCCCCGGGTACAATGAGCAGTTCTTC
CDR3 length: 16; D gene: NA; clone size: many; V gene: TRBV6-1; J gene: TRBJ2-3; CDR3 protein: CASTDNWDGRTDTQYF; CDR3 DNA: TGTGCCAGCACCGATAACTGGGACGGACGCACAGATACGCAGTATTTT
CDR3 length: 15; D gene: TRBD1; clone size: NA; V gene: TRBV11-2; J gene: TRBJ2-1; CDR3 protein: CASSSRQGPYNEQFF; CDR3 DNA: TGTGCCAGCAGCTCCAGACAGGGACCCTACAATGAGCAGTTCTTC
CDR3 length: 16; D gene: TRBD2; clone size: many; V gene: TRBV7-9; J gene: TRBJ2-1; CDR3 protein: CASNPSGLAGGWEQFF; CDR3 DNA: TGTGCCAGCAACCCCTCCGGACTAGCGGGAGGTTGGGAGCAGTTCTTC